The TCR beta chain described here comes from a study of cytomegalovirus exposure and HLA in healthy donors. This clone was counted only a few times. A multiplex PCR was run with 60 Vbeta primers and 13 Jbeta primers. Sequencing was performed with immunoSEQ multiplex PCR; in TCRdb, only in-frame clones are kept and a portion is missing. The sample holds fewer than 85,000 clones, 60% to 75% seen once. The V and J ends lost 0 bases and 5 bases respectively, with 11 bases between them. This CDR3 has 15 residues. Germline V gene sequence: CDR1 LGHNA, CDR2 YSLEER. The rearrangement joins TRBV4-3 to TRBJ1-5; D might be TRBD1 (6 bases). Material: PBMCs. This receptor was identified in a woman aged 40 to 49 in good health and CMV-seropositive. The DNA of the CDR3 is TGCGCCAGCAGCCAAGAAACAGGGCCTCATCAGCCCCAGCATTTT. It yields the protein CASSQETGPHQPQHF.